The sequence of this TCR beta chain was determined in a study of blood T cell repertoires in COVID-19. Overall study context: Whether acute or convalescent, the COVID-19 samples came from the United States, Italy and Spain. T cells, B-cell-depleted T cells, or PBMCs supplied cDNA or gDNA.

The CDR3 is 14 amino acids. Trimming removed 1 base from V and 7 bases from J, with 13 bases in between. In germline, CDR1 is SGHAT, CDR2 FQNNGV. This clone was seen a handful of times. Original data processing: Counts of nucleated cells, estimated from reference gene primer amplification, were obtained. Some clones are missing from TCRdb's copy, which holds only in-frame ones; the method was immunoSEQ multiplex PCR. The D gene and trimming were derived from the DNA, and the V and J assignments and clone size from that table. Among approximately 9,200 clones, roughly 90% were seen once, and the ten largest hold about a tenth.

Material for sequencing was peripheral blood. This clonotype was obtained from a man between 60 and 75 years old with acute or convalescent COVID-19. The rearrangement links TRBV11-2 to TRBJ1-2, with a weak D call TRBD1 (5 bases). The CDR3 loop is CASSLAYGTAGYTF. As DNA, the CDR3 is TGTGCCAGCAGCTTAGCATACGGGACTGCTGGCTACACCTTC.